This entry features one TCR beta chain sequence. Antigen unknown. One end of the junction fails to match germline, which may point to a read error. These data originate in a study of blood T cells in healthy people across ages. Study-level results: There were more naive CD4+ cells and higher diversity in long-lived donors than in aged donors. Older age coincided with a roughly linear decline in TCR beta diversity per million T cells.

Primers used in a second PCR of about 7 to 11 cycles were a sample-barcoded 5' primer and a J-beta primer mix. Tagging of each cDNA molecule was performed by a template-switch adaptor with 12 random nucleotides. One entry per CDR3 protein, called by TCRdb with MiXCR from the 5' RACE reads. In the table there are over a million distinct CDR3 sequences, 40% to 45% of which are singletons. The CDR3 loop spans 18 amino acids. CDR1 and CDR2 from the germline V gene are SGHDN and FVKESK. This TCR was sampled from a woman aged 18-29 years in good health. The chain couples TRBV14 to TRBJ1-1; TRBD1 is a possible D gene (6 bases). Material for sequencing was blood. The CDR3 sequence: CASSQVRGGAVLNTEAFF. DNA for the CDR3: TGTGCCAGCAGCCAGGTCCGAGGGGGGGCAGTTTTGAACACTGAGGCTTTCTTT.